The next 19 T cell receptor beta chains were all read from a single sample in a study of shared clonotypes between healthy human individuals. The data were produced by immunoSEQ multiplex PCR, yet TCRdb's version contains in-frame clones alone and is incomplete. Here the sample spans more than 1,200,000 clones, approximately 98.5% being singletons. What was sequenced was naive CD4+ T cells sorted from blood. Specified subset: CD45RA+ positively selected. All receptors derive from a man aged 25 to 40 in good health.

The chain joins TRBV7-9 to TRBJ2-7; maybe TRBD2 (5 bases). Trimming shortened V by 2 bases and J by 7 bases, and 15 bases separated the two germline ends. Germline V CDR1 and CDR2: SEHNR, FQNEAQ (reference sequence). The length of the CDR3 is 14 residues. This CDR3 reads CASSLFQGPGEQYF. As DNA, the CDR3 is TGTGCCAGCAGCTTATTTCAAGGCCCGGGGGAGCAGTACTTC.

This chain connects TRBV6-6 to TRBJ2-1; D unclear. Trimming shortened V by 7 bases and J by 3 bases, and 7 bases separated the two germline ends. Germline V lookup: CDR1 MNHNY, CDR2 SVGAGI (reference sequence). This CDR3 is built from 12 residues. The CDR3 sequence is CASKSGYNEQFF. CDR3 coding DNA: TGTGCCAGCAAGTCAGGCTACAATGAGCAGTTCTTC.

This clone was found once. V gene TRBV6-1 combines with J gene TRBJ2-1; 7 nucleotides line up with TRBD2. This CDR3 spans 13 amino acids. In germline, CDR1 is MNHNS, CDR2 SASEGT. Trimming at V came to 8 bases and at J to 3 bases, leaving 4 bases not matched to a gene. The CDR3 loop is CASSGTIYNEQFF. DNA for the CDR3: TGTGCCAGCTCCGGGACTATCTACAATGAGCAGTTCTTC.

J is TRBJ2-2 and V is TRBV10-3; 7 nucleotides agree with TRBD1. V was clipped by 5 bases and J by 3 bases; unmatched bases: 6. CDR1 is ENHRY and CDR2 is SYGVKD in the germline V gene. The CDR3 runs 15 residues. The CDR3 here is CAISRQGWDTGELFF. The DNA for the CDR3 is TGTGCCATCAGTCGACAGGGTTGGGACACCGGGGAGCTGTTTTTT.

V usage is TRBV5-1 and J usage is TRBJ2-3; 8 nucleotides agree with TRBD2. The germline V gene has CDR1 SGHRS and CDR2 YFSETQ. V lost 3 bases and J lost 0; bases outside the gene matches: 3. The CDR3 length is 15 residues. CDR3 bases: TGCGCCAGCAGCTGGGCGGGAGGCAGCACAGATACGCAGTATTTT. Its translation is CASSWAGGSTDTQYF.

In its sample, this clone was seen once. The CDR3 sequence is CASSPLVRTPGTDTQYF. DNA for the CDR3: TGTGCCAGCTCACCCCTGGTGAGGACTCCAGGCACAGATACGCAGTATTTT. The chain joins TRBV18 to TRBJ2-3, with a tentative D call TRBD2 (5 bases). The length of the CDR3 is 17 residues. Germline CDR1 reads KGHSH; CDR2 reads LQKENI. V shed 3 bases and J shed 1 base, with 17 bases lying between them.

With respect to this clone: The same CDR3 is also encoded by other DNA sequences in this sample. V is TRBV11-2 and J is TRBJ1-4, with 9 bases matching TRBD1. With 3 bases clipped from V and 5 bases from J, the junction kept 4 bases outside the gene matches. The CDR3 runs 15 residues. Germline V gene lookup returns CDR1 SGHAT and CDR2 FQNNGV. This CDR3 reads CASSLRGTGNEKLFF. CDR3 DNA: TGTGCCAGCAGCTTGCGTGGGACAGGGAATGAAAAACTGTTTTTT.

The genes are TRBV5-5 and TRBJ2-7; 8 positions agree with TRBD1. V dropped 9 bases and J dropped 3; count of bases not matched to a gene: 8. This CDR3 comprises 13 residues. The germline V gene encodes CDR1 SGHKS and CDR2 YYEKEE (reference sequence). CDR3 DNA sequence: TGTGCCACCAGACAGGGGAACGGCTACGAGCAGTACTTC. Amino acids: CATRQGNGYEQYF.

This chain connects TRBV2 to TRBJ2-7; weak D call: TRBD2 (5 bases). The V end lost 4 bases, the J end lost 0 bases, and 10 bases lay between the germline ends. Germline CDR1 SNHLY, CDR2 FYNNEI. There are 14 residues in the CDR3. The CDR3 bases are TGTGCCAGCAGTGTGGGCGGGTACTCCTACGAGCAGTACTTC. The encoded protein is CASSVGGYSYEQYF.

The chain links TRBV11-2 to TRBJ2-3; TRBD2 matches at 8 bases. The germline V gene encodes CDR1 SGHAT and CDR2 FQNNGV. J lost 3 bases, V lost 4 bases, and 18 bases had no gene match. The CDR3 consists of 19 residues. CDR3 coding DNA: TGTGCCAGCAGCTCCAAGCGGGAGCTATCGTTCCTAGGTACAGATACGCAGTATTTT. This sequence encodes CASSSKRELSFLGTDTQYF.

This clone has just one count. This chain connects TRBV7-9 to TRBJ2-7; D gene ambiguous. This CDR3 region has 13 residues. Germline loops: CDR1 SEHNR, CDR2 FQNEAQ (reference sequence). V dropped 1 base and J dropped 2 bases, with 6 bases sitting between them. CDR3 amino acids: CASSLVPPYEQYF. In DNA, the CDR3 is TGTGCCAGCAGCTTAGTCCCCCCCTACGAGCAGTACTTC.

The chain carries TRBV9 and TRBJ2-2; TRBD1 agrees at 9 bases. The J segment lost 8 bases and the V segment lost 3 bases, leaving 5 bases of the junction unmatched. CDR3 size: 14 residues. CDR1 is SGDLS and CDR2 is YYNGEE in the germline V gene. The CDR3 sequence is CASSGTGVPGELFF. CDR3 coding DNA: TGTGCCAGCAGCGGGACAGGGGTGCCTGGGGAGCTGTTTTTT.

The genes are TRBV19 and TRBJ1-5; D may be TRBD1 (5 bases). Trimming cost V 5 bases and J 7 bases, with 9 bases left between them. Looked up from germline, CDR1 is LNHDA and CDR2 is SQIVND (reference sequence). The CDR3 spans 12 residues. DNA for the CDR3: TGTGCCAGTAGTGCAGGGACCCAGCCCCAGCATTTT. Its translation: CASSAGTQPQHF.

V gene TRBV25-1 combines with J gene TRBJ1-2; TRBD1 might be the D (5 bases). Germline-derived CDR1 and CDR2 are MGHDK and SYGVNS. The CDR3 runs to 15 residues. V lost 3 bases and J 7 bases, leaving 18 bases between the germline ends. As DNA, the CDR3 is TGTGCCAGCAGTGACACCGGGACTCTAAGGGCTGGCTACACCTTC. It codes for CASSDTGTLRAGYTF.

This clone was seen once. The rearrangement links TRBV6-1 to TRBJ1-3; 8 positions match TRBD1. From germline, CDR1 is MNHNS and CDR2 SASEGT. V lost 4 bases and J lost 1; bases outside the gene matches: 6. The CDR3 runs 16 residues. The DNA for the CDR3 is TGTGCCAGCAGTGGTACAGGGGGTGGATCTGGAAACACCATATATTTT. This sequence encodes CASSGTGGGSGNTIYF.

The V and J genes are TRBV11-3 and TRBJ2-5; perhaps D is TRBD1 or TRBD2 (5 bases each). The germline V and J ends were trimmed by 4 bases and 7 bases, with 13 bases remaining between them. The CDR3 has 13 amino acids. Germline loops: CDR1 SGHNT, CDR2 YENEEA. The CDR3 nucleotides read TGTGCCAGCAGCTCGGGACCCGTCGGGACCCAGTACTTC. Translating it yields CASSSGPVGTQYF.

The chain combines TRBV19 with TRBJ1-5, with TRBD1 matching 10 bases. With 6 bases clipped from V and 0 bases from J, the junction kept 11 bases outside the gene matches. This CDR3 is built from 18 residues. Germline V gives CDR1 LNHDA, CDR2 SQIVND (reference sequence). The CDR3 reads CASSRDRGLGHSNQPQHF. The CDR3, as DNA: TGTGCCAGTAGCCGGGACAGGGGACTCGGCCATAGCAATCAGCCCCAGCATTTT.

The chain is built from TRBV5-1 and TRBJ2-2; 8 bases line up with TRBD2. The germline V gene has CDR1 SGHRS and CDR2 YFSETQ. The CDR3 length is 15 residues. The V segment lost 7 bases and the J segment 2 bases; nucleotides outside the gene matches: 7. CDR3 protein: CASLSGSGNTGELFF. The DNA for the CDR3 is TGCGCCAGCTTAAGCGGGAGTGGAAACACCGGGGAGCTGTTTTTT. Supplemented by reference TRBV5-1 and TRBJ2-2, the full variable domain reads KAGVTQTPRYLIKTRGQQVTLSCSPISGHRSVSWYQQTPGQGLQFLFEYFSETQRNKGNFPGRFSGRQFSNSRSEMNVSTLELGDSALYLCASLSGSGNTGELFFGEGSRLTVL.

The chain is built from TRBV6-5 and TRBJ2-1; D gene ambiguous. The germline V gene encodes CDR1 MNHEY and CDR2 SVGAGI. V was clipped by 0 bases and J by 14 bases, with 14 bases between them. The CDR3 length is 13 residues. The chain's CDR3 is CASSYSRTTSEFF. The CDR3 bases are TGTGCCAGCAGTTACTCTCGAACTACCTCGGAGTTCTTC.